This T cell receptor beta chain was captured in a study of T cells in Graves' hyperthyroidism and ophthalmopathy. This clonotype was detected ten times or more. The antigen remains unidentified. Disease lasting under 3 months, a NOSPECS grade of at least 4, and a Clinical Activity Score of at least 3 were features of the ophthalmopathy patients. V dropped 4 bases and J dropped 7 bases, with 14 bases sitting between them. CDR1 and CDR2 (germline): SGHAT, FQNNGV. The CDR3 totals 13 residues. Authors of the study amplified TCR beta CDR3 regions from RNA transcripts. First-round RT-PCR with HTBI primers amplified the TCR CDR3 region. Via MiXCR, TCRdb re-called the multiplex PCR reads, giving one row per CDR3 protein. Among 360,000 or so distinct CDR3 sequences listed, approximately 14% were seen once. The study's findings and limits: Ophthalmopathy was model-predicted a median about six months pre-onset.

The receptor was isolated from a woman in her sixties with Graves' ophthalmopathy. The V gene is TRBV11-2, the J gene TRBJ2-7, with a possible D match to TRBD2 (6 bases). Input material: blood. The CDR3 reads CASSSPLGGEQYF. The CDR3 bases are TGTGCCAGCAGCTCACCTCTGGGGGGTGAGCAGTACTTC.